One sample yielded the 22 T cell receptor beta chains listed below, sequenced in a study of blood T cell repertoires in COVID-19. The table came from immunoSEQ multiplex PCR; TCRdb's copy has only in-frame clones and leaves some out. The sample yields 300,000 to 350,000 clones, more than 75% seen once. Input material: peripheral blood. All receptors derive from a woman aged 18-29 years who had recovered from COVID-19.

V and J are TRBV9 and TRBJ1-3, with 12 nucleotides matching TRBD1. V was pared by 1 base and J by 2 bases, with 4 bases of the junction left unmatched. Germline V gene lookup returns CDR1 SGDLS and CDR2 YYNGEE. The length of the CDR3 is 17 residues. CDR3 nucleotides: TGTGCCAGCAGCGTAACCGGGACAGGGGGCACTGGAAACACCATATATTTT. As protein: CASSVTGTGGTGNTIYF. Looking up the rest from reference TRBV9 and TRBJ1-3 gives the full variable domain: DSGVTQTPKHLITATGQRVTLRCSPRSGDLSVYWYQQSLDQGLQFLIQYYNGEERAKGNILERFSAQQFPDLHSELNLSSLELGDSALYFCASSVTGTGGTGNTIYFGEGSWLTVV.

V is TRBV5-6 and J is TRBJ2-7, with D possibly being TRBD2 (5 bases). The CDR3 has 14 residues. Trimming pared 2 bases from V and 3 bases from J, leaving 12 bases between. Germline V lookup: CDR1 SGHDT, CDR2 YYEEEE. The CDR3 reads CASSLGGRIYEQYV. The CDR3 DNA reads TGTGCCAGCAGCTTAGGAGGACGGATCTACGAGCAGTACGTC.

This chain joins TRBV3-1 (or the pseudogene TRBV3-2) and TRBJ1-2, with a possible D match to TRBD1 (6 bases). This CDR3 spans 13 amino acids. The V and J ends lost 3 bases and 7 bases respectively, with 12 bases between them. CDR1 is LGHDT, CDR2 YNNKEL, per germline (reference sequence). CDR3 loop: CASSQQGSGGYTF. As DNA, the CDR3 is TGTGCCAGCAGCCAGCAGGGGTCGGGTGGCTACACCTTC.

The chain joins TRBV19 to TRBJ1-5; weak D call: TRBD1 (5 bases). With 7 bases removed from V and 0 bases from J, the gap between germline ends came to 13 bases. The CDR3 contains 15 residues. The germline V gene has CDR1 LNHDA and CDR2 SQIVND (reference sequence). For the CDR3, the DNA is TGTGCCAGTAATATGCGGGGCCATAGCAATCAGCCCCAGCATTTT. Translated, it gives CASNMRGHSNQPQHF.

Points on this clone: At one boundary the junction diverges from the germline segment, which might be a read error. The chain's CDR3 is CASSYPGTESIF. The CDR3 DNA is TGCGCCAGCAGTTATCCGGGGACAGAAAGTATCTTT. The chain has TRBV5-1 and TRBJ1-1; 7 bases match TRBD1. CDR3 length: 12 amino acids. CDR1 is SGHRS, CDR2 YFSETQ, per germline. The full variable domain, its missing parts supplied by reference TRBV5-1 and TRBJ1-1, is KAGVTQTPRYLIKTRGQQVTLSCSPISGHRSVSWYQQTPGQGLQFLFEYFSETQRNKGNFPGRFSGRQFSNSRSEMNVSTLELGDSALYLCASSYPGTESIFGQGTRLTVV.

This clone has only a few counts. V gene TRBV7-8 combines with J gene TRBJ1-1; 7 positions match TRBD1. Losses at the gene ends were 5 bases for V and 1 base for J; bases not matched to a gene: 7. The CDR3 totals 15 residues. Per the germline V gene, CDR1 is SGHVS and CDR2 is FQNEAQ. This CDR3 reads CASSRRDSKNTEAFF. CDR3 in DNA: TGTGCCAGCAGCAGACGGGACAGTAAGAACACTGAAGCTTTCTTT.

DNA of the CDR3: TGTGCCAGCAGCTTAGGAGGGGGTACGCAGTATTTT. Amino acid sequence: CASSLGGGTQYF. The chain employs TRBV13 and TRBJ2-3, with D possibly matching TRBD1 (6 bases). The germline gives CDR1 PRHDT, CDR2 FYEKMQ (reference sequence). The germline V and J ends were trimmed by 0 bases and 8 bases, with 6 bases remaining between them. The CDR3 is made up of 12 amino acids.

The CDR3 region is CASSFPDSNQPQHF. The CDR3 nucleotides are TGTGCCAGCAGTTTCCCAGATAGCAATCAGCCCCAGCATTTT. The chain has TRBV6-2 or TRBV6-3 and TRBJ1-5; no definite D call. Germline CDR1 MNHEY, CDR2 SVGEGT. The CDR3 length is 14 residues. Trimming stripped 4 bases from V and 0 bases from J, with 7 bases between.

V is TRBV2 and J is TRBJ1-2; TRBD1 might be the D (5 bases). Trimming shortened V by 8 bases and J by 2 bases, and 15 bases separated the two germline ends. CDR1 SNHLY and CDR2 FYNNEI come from the germline V gene. The CDR3 has 14 residues. The CDR3: CASVVDSRNYGYTF. The CDR3 DNA sequence: TGTGCCAGCGTGGTTGACAGCAGAAACTATGGCTACACCTTC.

This clone was recorded only once. The J gene is TRBJ2-1, the V gene TRBV20-1; no firm D call. V lost 3 bases and J 0 bases, leaving 12 bases between the germline ends. In germline, CDR1 is DFQATT, CDR2 SNEGSKA (reference sequence). The CDR3 has 15 residues. The chain's CDR3 is CSASSSSTSYNEQFF. The CDR3 DNA sequence: TGCAGTGCTAGTAGCAGTAGCACCTCCTACAATGAGCAGTTCTTC.

This chain links TRBV18 with TRBJ2-1, with 8 positions matching TRBD2. V lost 6 bases and J lost 0; bases outside the gene matches: 7. CDR1 KGHSH and CDR2 LQKENI come from the germline V gene. This CDR3 comprises 16 residues. The CDR3 sequence is CASSPTGGSSYNEQFF. In DNA, the CDR3 is TGTGCCAGCTCGCCGACGGGAGGGAGCTCCTACAATGAGCAGTTCTTC.

This chain links TRBV6-5 with TRBJ1-1, with no clear D. Germline CDR1 MNHEY, CDR2 SVGAGI. The CDR3 extends over 13 amino acids. Trimming removed 6 bases at V and 0 bases at J, with 8 bases between. The DNA of the CDR3 is TGTGCCAGCAGGAGCAACTTGAACACTGAAGCTTTCTTT. It codes for CASRSNLNTEAFF.

V usage is TRBV6-2 or TRBV6-3 and J usage is TRBJ2-7; 9 bases map to TRBD1. There are 14 residues in the CDR3. The junction had 5 bases not matched to a gene; V was cut back by 2 bases and J by 6 bases. Germline V gives CDR1 MNHEY, CDR2 SVGEGT. The CDR3 loop reads CASSYGGTGTEQYV. CDR3 DNA sequence: TGTGCCAGCAGTTACGGGGGGACAGGGACCGAGCAGTACGTC.

This clone was counted once. V and J are TRBV6-1 and TRBJ2-7; D not certain. Trimming shortened V by 0 bases and J by 6 bases, and 12 bases separated the two germline ends. The CDR3 consists of 14 residues. The germline V gene has CDR1 MNHNS and CDR2 SASEGT. CDR3 amino acids: CASSEARLASEQYV. As DNA, the CDR3 is TGTGCCAGCAGTGAAGCGCGACTGGCTAGCGAGCAGTACGTC.

The chain joins TRBV5-1 to TRBJ1-2, with a tentative D call TRBD1 (5 bases). This CDR3 is built from 16 residues. The V end lost 0 bases, the J end lost 8 bases, and 20 bases lay between the germline ends. Germline CDR1 is SGHRS and CDR2 is YFSETQ. The CDR3 nucleotides read TGCGCCAGCAGCTTGGCCTTCGGACAAAGGGATGGAGGCTACACCTTC. Translation gives CASSLAFGQRDGGYTF.

The gene calls are TRBV23-1 and TRBJ2-1; 16 nucleotides agree with TRBD2. TRBV23-1 is treated as an ORF (open reading frame) with a function not yet certain. This CDR3 has 15 amino acids. J lost 10 bases, V lost 6 bases, and 6 bases had no gene match. CDR3 in amino acids: CASSPGLAGGREQFF. In nucleotides, the CDR3 is TGCGCCAGCAGCCCGGGACTAGCGGGAGGGCGCGAGCAGTTCTTC.

The chain employs TRBV10-3 and TRBJ1-2; 12 nucleotides line up with TRBD1. V shed 6 bases and J 9 bases; nucleotides not matched to a gene: 8. Germline V CDR1 and CDR2: ENHRY, SYGVKD. The CDR3 loop spans 14 amino acids. The CDR3 nucleotides are TGTGCCATCAGCCCCGGGACAGGGGGCCTTAGCTACACCTTC. It encodes CAISPGTGGLSYTF.

This chain joins TRBV2 and TRBJ1-4, with 9 bases identical to TRBD1. This CDR3 is built from 15 residues. Germline CDR1 is SNHLY and CDR2 is FYNNEI. V shed 6 bases and J 8 bases; nucleotides not matched to a gene: 10. The CDR3 nucleotides are TGTGCCAGCAGCGGGGGGACAGGGAGGGGCGAAAAACTGTTTTTT. Translating gives CASSGGTGRGEKLFF.

This rearrangement joins TRBV7-9 to TRBJ2-1; D is perhaps TRBD2 (6 bases). The germline CDR1 and CDR2 sequences are SEHNR and FQNEAQ (reference sequence). The CDR3 is 17 residues long. The V gene lost 5 bases and the J gene lost 15 bases, with 32 bases spanning the gap. The CDR3 sequence: CASSPPHRRVREALGFF. CDR3 DNA: TGTGCCAGCAGCCCCCCCCACAGGAGAGTGCGGGAAGCCCTTGGGTTCTTC.

With regard to this clone: Sequence at one end of the junction differs from germline and may be a read error. The chain has TRBV6-5 and TRBJ2-5; the D gene could be TRBD1 or TRBD2 (5 bases each). The CDR3 is 12 amino acids. Germline CDR1 is MNHEY and CDR2 is SVGAGI. The CDR3 sequence is CASNYRRQTQYF. CDR3 in DNA: TGTGCCAGCAATTACAGGAGGCAGACCCAGTACTTC.

The chain links TRBV5-3 to TRBJ2-5; D is possibly TRBD1 (6 bases). TRBV5-3 is an ORF, and what it does is uncertain. The CDR3 runs to 16 residues. Trimming took off 5 bases at V and 5 bases at J, with 22 bases between the two ends. CDR3 protein: CARSGISAFRGETQYF. In nucleotides, the CDR3 is TGTGCCAGAAGTGGGATCTCGGCTTTTAGGGGGGAGACCCAGTACTTC.

This chain joins TRBV4-3 and TRBJ1-4; D is unresolved. This CDR3 has 14 residues. Germline V gene lookup returns CDR1 LGHNA and CDR2 YSLEER. V lost 1 base and J lost 6, with 9 bases in between. The CDR3 here is CASSQGFADEKLFF. In DNA, the CDR3 is TGCGCCAGCAGCCAAGGGTTCGCAGATGAAAAACTGTTTTTT.